Reported below is one TCR beta chain. The junction shows a germline mismatch at one end, possibly a read error. Profiled with immunoSEQ multiplex PCR; TCRdb holds only in-frame clones, not every one. The sample has fewer than 600,000 clones; 75% to 85% are singletons. Those who donated were healthy HIV-negative adults, with no recent acute infections or vaccinations reported. The data stem from a study of shared clonotypes between healthy human individuals. Germline lookup yields CDR1 SSHAT and CDR2 FNYEAQ (reference sequence). The CDR3 has 13 amino acids. The V call is TRBV7-7, the J call TRBJ2-7; no clear D gene. This clonotype originated in a woman aged 40 to 49 in good health. Some clones in this sample may be carry-over from other donors' samples. Source material: PBMCs. CDR3 nucleotide sequence: TGTGCTAGCAGCTCGACCGTAACGAGCGAGCAGTACTTC. Its translation is CASSSTVTSEQYF.